This TCR beta chain is drawn from a study of blood T cells in healthy people across ages (dated by TCRdb to the mid-2010s). Study-level background: In model experiments, roughly one uniquely barcoded TCR beta cDNA molecule per two T cells was captured by template switching. Using deep sequencing normalized with unique cDNA molecular identifiers, the study measured how TCR beta repertoire diversity changes with age. The study analyzed two additional independent replicas of 1 million unique cDNA reads from the same blood draw for two donors, one aged 18 to 30 and one aged 80 or older. To avoid experimental bias, donors of different ages were randomly spread across the sequencing lanes. The donors were split into four age groups: young (average approximately 16 years), middle-aged (around 40), aged (roughly 68) and long-lived (roughly 88).

The study at large found these results: Bulk unsorted PBMC profiling prevented conclusive comparison of naive and antigen-experienced compartments. Because donor CMV infection status was unknown, age-related changes in expanded clonotypes were potentially confounded. Estimates of total diversity based on one million sequenced T cells were regarded as lower bounds and as underestimates. A strong correlation was found between observed TCR beta diversity and the percentage of naive T cells measured by flow cytometry. Compared with the aged group, more naive CD4+ T cells, fewer expanded clones and increased TCR diversity were shown by the long-lived group, suggesting age selection. Observed TCR beta diversity per million T cells fell roughly linearly with age, and a significant reduction was already apparent by age approximately 41.

On this clonotype: The antigen it binds to is not known. Base qualities were left out, and no much larger clone turns up one base away.

The germline V gene specifies MNHNS as CDR1 and SASEGT as CDR2. V drops 7 bases and J drops 0 bases, leaving 10 bases in between. Reading from cysteine to phenylalanine, the CDR3 counts 14 amino acids. CDR3 DNA only is kept here, 42 bases in frame from base 1. Library preparation was by 5' RACE. A second about 7 to 11 cycle PCR used a sample-barcoded 5' primer and a J-beta primer mix. Each TCR beta cDNA molecule received a unique molecular identifier from a template-switch 5' adaptor carrying 12 random nucleotides. At least 2.5 million CDR3-containing paired-end reads were obtained from each sample. All of the RNA was converted into first-strand cDNA using the Mint cDNA synthesis kit, with a TRBC-specific oligonucleotide serving as the primer. All cDNA was treated with uracil-DNA glycosylase and then went through a first 18-cycle PCR with the universal primers M1SS and BC2_uni_R. The original methods were these. For normalization, 1 million high-quality reads were randomly selected from each sample, with every read carrying a distinct molecular identifier. Instead of being binned into consensus sequences, reads with shared molecular identifiers were discarded. MiTCR, run with a Q25 quality threshold and the strictest error-elimination algorithm, handled CDR3 identification, clonotype clustering and error correction. A nonparametric unseen species model with Euler transformation was used to estimate lower-bound total TCR beta diversity. TCRdb reworked the public reads: Q25 trimming with fastp, MiXCR clone assembly, productive beta chains retained. Under each unique CDR3 protein, matching rows form one entry showing the most common genes and DNA. TCRdb's processing, not the authors' own work, is the source of the V and J calls. The sample data list roughly 1.9 million distinct CDR3 sequences, and around 40% of these were observed just once. 23% of the sample is taken by the ten largest.

Systemically healthy Caucasian individuals from Russia, 35 to 50 in total and aged about 6 to 100 years, were included as donors. Ten milliliters of peripheral blood were collected from each donor into EDTA-treated Vacutainer tubes. Ficoll-Paque density-gradient centrifugation was used to isolate PBMCs, with at least 7 million obtained per sample. Total RNA, at least 5 micrograms per sample, was extracted from PBMCs with Trizol reagent. For every donor, flow cytometry on a PBMC aliquot measured the percentage of naive CD45RAhigh/CD27high T cells. This clonotype originated in a human donor in good health. Sequenced input: blood. The sequence links TRBV6-1 to TRBJ1-5; the D gene is unclear. The DNA sequence is given as TGTGCCAGCAACGCGGTTTATAGCAATCAGCCCCAGCATTTT. It translates to CASNAVYSNQPQHF.